This TCR beta chain was sequenced in a study of blood T cell repertoires in COVID-19. Germline V CDR1 and CDR2: GTSNPN, SVGIG (reference sequence). The CDR3 consists of 18 residues. V shed 5 bases and J 0 bases; nucleotides not matched to a gene: 13. Assay used: immunoSEQ multiplex PCR; TCRdb lists only in-frame clones, some missing. The sample contains 35,000 to 45,000 clones, about 86% of which appear only once. The specimen sequenced was peripheral blood. The genes are TRBV30 and TRBJ2-6, with 7 bases that match TRBD2. This receptor was obtained from a middle-aged man with active COVID-19. As DNA, the CDR3 is TGTGCCTGGTCCAGCGGGGTGGAAAGGGGCTCTGGGGCCAACGTCCTGACTTTC. It codes for CAWSSGVERGSGANVLTF. Full variable domain (remainder filled in from reference TRBV30 and TRBJ2-6): SQTIHQWPATLVQPVGSPLSLECTVEGTSNPNLYWYRQAAGRGLQLLFYSVGIGQISSEVPQNLSASRPQDRQFILSSKKLLLSDSGFYLCAWSSGVERGSGANVLTFGAGSRLTVL.